This T cell receptor beta chain was documented in a study of T cells in women clearing cervical HPV infection. Study-level results: T-cell numbers per sample were unknown and may explain richness differences. Associations may precede or follow infection; HPV-specific or memory T cells were not isolated.

Worth noting for this clone: Its antigen is unidentified.

Average input was approximately 1,100 ng genomic DNA for immunoSEQ TCR beta CDR3 amplification. Produced via immunoSEQ multiplex PCR; TCRdb's table is partial and in-frame only. This sample lists about 20,000 clones; its ten largest clones have under 8.5%. The receptor was derived from a woman between 18 and 69 years old with a cervical HPV16 infection that either progressed to CIN3+ or cleared (not recorded which). The sample taken for sequencing was blood buffy coat.

CDR3 region: CASRTTSGGQETQYF. The sequenced part of the CDR3 DNA is TGTGCCAGCAGGACGACTAGCGGGGGCCAAGAGACC. V and J are TRBV2 and TRBJ2-5, with 12 bases aligning to TRBD2. The read falls 3 residues short of the CDR3 end, and the missing part is taken from the germline J gene. There are 15 residues in the CDR3. The J segment lost 1 base and the V segment lost 6 bases, leaving 3 bases of the junction unmatched. Germline V gene lookup returns CDR1 SNHLY and CDR2 FYNNEI.